This TCR beta chain was sequenced for a study of OX40 agonist ivuxolimab in advanced cancers. Study-wide background: Every 2 weeks, ivuxolimab was infused into the patients intravenously at between 0.01 and 10 mg/kg. Patients were approximately 80% male with ages roughly 23 to 79, mean roughly 64. Study-level results: CD8+ T cells (on average) carried more expanded clones than CD4+ T cells.

People who had autoimmune disease history or systemic immunosuppression were excluded. The method was immunoSEQ multiplex PCR; TCRdb's version includes in-frame clones alone and lacks a portion of them. Of approximately 72,000 clones listed, about 79% are singletons. Note on this clone: Its specificity is unknown.

The sequencing used CD4+ or CD8+ T cells sorted from blood, collected in a trial of the OX40 agonist ivuxolimab. This clonotype was obtained from an adult with an advanced solid tumor such as melanoma, head and neck, liver or kidney cancer.

CDR3 protein: CASSQGGQPQHF. The CDR3, as DNA: TGTGCCAGCAGTCAGGGGGGCCAGCCCCAGCATTTT. This rearrangement joins TRBV28 to TRBJ1-5, with 7 bases lining up with TRBD1. Trimming removed 5 bases from V and 7 bases from J; junction bases left unmatched: 2. Germline CDR1 and CDR2: MDHEN and SYDVKM. The CDR3 spans 12 residues.